Described below is a single T cell receptor (beta chain) sequence and its context. Its specificity is not known. A much larger clone is a single base away; this may be a read error. The data belong to a study of blood T cells in healthy people across ages. Combining a sample-barcoded 5' primer with a J-beta primer mix, a second PCR ran for roughly 7 to 11 cycles. Each CDR3 protein gets one entry after TCRdb re-called the 5' RACE reads with MiXCR. The repertoire holds over 300,000 distinct CDR3 sequences, with approximately 47% as singletons. Donors ranged from roughly 6 to 100 years old and were healthy Caucasians in Russia. CDR3 size: 15 residues. The J segment lost 7 bases and the V segment lost 0 bases, leaving 7 bases of the junction unmatched. Germline V gene sequence: CDR1 LGHNA, CDR2 YNFKEQ. Study-wide findings and caveats: TCR beta diversity correlated strongly with naive T cell percentage. Any changes in expanded clonotypes were possibly confounded, as donor CMV status remained unknown. One million T cells yielded diversity estimates that were considered underestimates.

Material for sequencing was blood. This clonotype was sampled from a man between 60 and 75 years old in good health. The V call is TRBV4-2, the J call TRBJ1-1; TRBD1 matches at 8 bases. CDR3 nucleotide sequence: TGTGCCAGCAGCCAAGACGACAGGGGAGGGATTGAAGCTTTCTTT. It yields the protein CASSQDDRGGIEAFF.